The sequence of this T cell receptor (beta chain) was determined in a study of CXCR3-negative and CXCR3-positive naive CD8 T cells (dated by TCRdb to about 2019). Context from the whole study: Around 140 million TRB reads were obtained in total, roughly 1.5 +/- 0.3 million reads per library. Diversity and physicochemical repertoire analyses covered around 10 donors pooled from two independent experiments. TRBV-TRBJ cluster analysis included naive subsets from roughly 5 donors and memory cells from 3 donors.

Sequences LGHNA (CDR1) and YSLEER (CDR2) are obtained from the germline V gene. Measured from the cysteine to the phenylalanine, the CDR3 is 14 residues long. The DNA is not on file. The sequencer was a NextSeq 550. The Human TCR Profiling Kit (MiLaboratory) was used to make UMI-labeled 5' RACE TRB cDNA libraries. cDNA synthesis used the entire amount of extracted RNA, and PCR amplification then used the entire amount of cDNA produced. Libraries were prepared in parallel with an identical number of PCR cycles. In the original analysis: MIGEC and MiXCR extracted about 53,000 +/- 10,000 unique UMI-labeled TRB cDNA molecules per library, requiring at least two reads per UMI. An average of roughly 40,000 +/- 10,000 functional in-frame TRB CDR3 nucleotide clonotypes without stop codons was found per library. After each sample was downsampled to 5000 UMI-labeled TRB molecules, VDJtools was used to calculate diversity metrics such as normalized Shannon-Wiener and Chao1. VDJtools was used to calculate clonotype-size-weighted physicochemical properties of the central five CDR3 residues, namely interaction energy, strength, volume and Kidera factor 4. TCRdb reprocessed the reads; each CDR3 protein sequence makes one entry, and DNA is unavailable. The V and J calls reflect TCRdb's pipeline rather than the authors' work. This sample's records show under 85,000 distinct CDR3 sequences. Around 1.4% of the sample lies in the top ten.

General findings and caveats noted by the study authors: Comparably high repertoire diversity was found in both naive subsets, whereas much lower repertoire diversity was found in memory CD8+ T cells. TRB CDR3s from CXCR3-positive naive cells showed higher hydrophobicity (lower Kidera factor 4), lower energy, and higher strength and volume indices than CXCR3-negative naive cells. Surface CD5, linked to self-reactivity in mice, was comparable between naive subsets; TCR interaction strength was therefore also inferred from TRB CDR3 physicochemical properties. Within the same donor, TRBV-TRBJ usage looked similar between naive CXCR3-negative and CXCR3-positive cells, but memory cells had distinct patterns. Freshly isolated PBMCs were used for most assays because CXCR3 expression went down partially after cryopreservation.

Each CD8+ T cell subset was flow-sorted in triplicate, and some 310,000 cells per subset were placed directly into RLT lysis buffer. To exclude memory contaminants, naive CD8+ T cells were stringently defined as CD45RO-CCR7+CD27+CD95-. Standard density gradient centrifugation was used to isolate peripheral blood mononuclear cells from buffy coats. A FACSAria III was used to flow-sort naive CXCR3-negative and CXCR3-positive CD8+ T cells. Total RNA was extracted from sorted cells with an RNeasy Mini Kit. A remark on this clonotype: Its antigen is unknown.

The receptor was derived from a human donor in good health. Some clones in this sample may be carry-over from other donors' samples. The rearrangement joined TRBV4-3 to TRBJ2-7; TCRdb's D call of TRBD1 is untestable without DNA. Material for sequencing was naive CXCR3- CD8+ T cells from blood. According to the study, the label for this sample's cell subset or site signals: CD45RO-CCR7+CD27+CD95- naive CD8+ T cells lacking CXCR3 (TNR3-). The CDR3 is CASSPLQGAYEQYF.